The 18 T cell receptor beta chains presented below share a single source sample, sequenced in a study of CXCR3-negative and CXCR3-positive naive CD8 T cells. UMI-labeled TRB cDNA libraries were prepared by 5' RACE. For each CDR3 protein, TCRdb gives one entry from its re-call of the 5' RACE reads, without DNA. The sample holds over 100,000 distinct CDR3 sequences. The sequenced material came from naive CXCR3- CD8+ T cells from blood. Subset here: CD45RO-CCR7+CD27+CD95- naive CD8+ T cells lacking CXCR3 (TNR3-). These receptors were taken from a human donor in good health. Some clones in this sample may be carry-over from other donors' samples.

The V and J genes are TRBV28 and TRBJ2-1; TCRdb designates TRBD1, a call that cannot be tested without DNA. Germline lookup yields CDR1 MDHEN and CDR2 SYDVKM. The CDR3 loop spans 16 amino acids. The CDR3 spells CASSLRDSYAYNEQFF.

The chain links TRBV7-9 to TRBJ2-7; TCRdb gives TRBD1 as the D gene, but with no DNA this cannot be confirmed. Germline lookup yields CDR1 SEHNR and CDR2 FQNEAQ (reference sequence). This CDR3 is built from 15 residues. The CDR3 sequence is CASSLSDTISYEQYF.

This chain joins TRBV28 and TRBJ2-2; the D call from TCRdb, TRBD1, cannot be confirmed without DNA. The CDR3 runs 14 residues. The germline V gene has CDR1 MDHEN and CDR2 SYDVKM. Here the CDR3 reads CASSSPDGRGELFF. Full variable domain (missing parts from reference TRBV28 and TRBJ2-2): DVKVTQSSRYLVKRTGEKVFLECVQDMDHENMFWYRQDPGLGLRLIYFSYDVKMKEKGDIPEGYSVSREKKERFSLILESASTNQTSMYLCASSSPDGRGELFFGEGSRLTVL.

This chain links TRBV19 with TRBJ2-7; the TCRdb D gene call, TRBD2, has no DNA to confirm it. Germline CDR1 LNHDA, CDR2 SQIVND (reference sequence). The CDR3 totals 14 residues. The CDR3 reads CASSIYGETYEQYF.

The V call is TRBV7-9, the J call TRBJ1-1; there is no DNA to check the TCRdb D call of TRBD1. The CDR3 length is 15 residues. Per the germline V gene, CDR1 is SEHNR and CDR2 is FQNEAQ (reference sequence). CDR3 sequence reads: CASSDRDREGTEAFF.

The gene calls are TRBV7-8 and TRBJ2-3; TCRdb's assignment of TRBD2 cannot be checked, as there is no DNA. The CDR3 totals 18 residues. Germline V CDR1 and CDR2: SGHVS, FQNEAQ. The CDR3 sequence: CASSRGLAGGRVTDTQYF.

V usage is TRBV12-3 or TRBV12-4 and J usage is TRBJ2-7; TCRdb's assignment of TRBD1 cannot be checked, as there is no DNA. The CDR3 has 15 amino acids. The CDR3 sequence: CASAWGPGASYEQYF.

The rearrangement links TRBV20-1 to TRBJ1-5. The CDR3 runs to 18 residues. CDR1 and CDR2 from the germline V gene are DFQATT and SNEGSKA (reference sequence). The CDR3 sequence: CSARGFADEGDSNQPQHF.

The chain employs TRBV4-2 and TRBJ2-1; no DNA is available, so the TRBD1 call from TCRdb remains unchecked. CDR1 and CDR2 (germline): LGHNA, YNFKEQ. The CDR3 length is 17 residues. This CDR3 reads CASSPNLGTESYNEQFF.

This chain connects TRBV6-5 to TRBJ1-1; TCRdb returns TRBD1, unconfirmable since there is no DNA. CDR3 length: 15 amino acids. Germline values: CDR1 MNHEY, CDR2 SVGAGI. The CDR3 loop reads CASSYSGGLNTEAFF.

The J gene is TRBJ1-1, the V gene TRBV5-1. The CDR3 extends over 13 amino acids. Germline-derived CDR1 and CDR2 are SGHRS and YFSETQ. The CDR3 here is CASSWNGEPEAFF.

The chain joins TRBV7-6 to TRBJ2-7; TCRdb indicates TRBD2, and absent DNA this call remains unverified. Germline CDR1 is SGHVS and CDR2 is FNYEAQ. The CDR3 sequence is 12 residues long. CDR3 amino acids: CASSSSGGEQYF.

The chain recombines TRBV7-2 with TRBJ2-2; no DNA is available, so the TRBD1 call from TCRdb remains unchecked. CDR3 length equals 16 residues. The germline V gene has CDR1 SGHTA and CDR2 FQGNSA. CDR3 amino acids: CASSFPGQTNTGELFF. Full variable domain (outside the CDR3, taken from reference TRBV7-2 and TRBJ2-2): GAGVSQSPSNKVTEKGKDVELRCDPISGHTALYWYRQSLGQGLEFLIYFQGNSAPDKSGLPSDRFSAERTGGSVSTLTIQRTQQEDSAVYLCASSFPGQTNTGELFFGEGSRLTVL.

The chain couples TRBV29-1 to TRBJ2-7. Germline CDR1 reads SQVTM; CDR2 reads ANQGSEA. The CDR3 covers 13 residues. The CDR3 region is CSVERLSSYEQYF.

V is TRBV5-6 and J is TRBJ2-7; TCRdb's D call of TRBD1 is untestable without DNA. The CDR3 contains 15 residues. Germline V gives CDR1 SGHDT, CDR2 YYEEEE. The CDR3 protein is CASSLLTGRAGEQYF.

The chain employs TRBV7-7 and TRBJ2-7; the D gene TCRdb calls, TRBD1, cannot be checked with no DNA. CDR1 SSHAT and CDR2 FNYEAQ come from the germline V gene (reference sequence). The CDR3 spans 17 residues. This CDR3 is CASSLGGLGDRGNEQYF.

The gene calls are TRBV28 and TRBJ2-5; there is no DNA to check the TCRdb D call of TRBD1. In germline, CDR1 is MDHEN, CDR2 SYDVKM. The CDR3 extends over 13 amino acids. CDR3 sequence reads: CASSLVGQGVQYF.

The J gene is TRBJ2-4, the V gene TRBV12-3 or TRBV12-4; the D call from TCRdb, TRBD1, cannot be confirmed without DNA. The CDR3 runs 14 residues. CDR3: CASSLMGESNIQYF.